This T cell receptor beta chain emerged from a study of T cells in localized non-small cell lung cancer. This clone was counted a few times. Sequenced by immunoSEQ multiplex PCR; TCRdb stores in-frame clones only, minus some. Here the sample spans approximately 3,200 clones, 29% being singletons. The sequence came from a man aged 40-75 years with stage III lung adenocarcinoma. The specimen comprised lung tumor tissue, sampled before any cancer treatment.

CDR3 in amino acids: CASRKDRGSEAFF. As DNA, the CDR3 is TGTGCCAGCAGAAAGGACAGGGGCTCTGAAGCTTTCTTT. This rearrangement joins TRBV6-8 to TRBJ1-1; 9 bases match TRBD1. The V and J ends lost 6 bases and 6 bases, in that order; junction bases with no gene match: 5. The germline gives CDR1 MNHGY, CDR2 SAAAGT. The CDR3 has 13 amino acids.